A single sample gave rise to the 7 T cell receptor beta chains below, sequenced in a study of T cell repertoires in cytomegalovirus infection. Using its own MiXCR run on the reads, TCRdb lists one record per CDR3 protein. Of 250,000 to 300,000 distinct CDR3 sequences listed, less than 9.5% are singletons. The specimen sequenced was PBMCs. Receptors originate from a human donor in good health (CMV status not recorded). Some clones in this sample may be carry-over from other donors' samples.

This clonotype was found many times. The chain couples TRBV4-3 to TRBJ1-2; 9 positions match TRBD1. V shed 4 bases and J 6 bases; nucleotides not matched to a gene: 12. This CDR3 comprises 16 residues. Germline V gene lookup returns CDR1 LGHNA and CDR2 YSLEER. Here the CDR3 reads CASSRNPQDRGNGYTF. CDR3 sequence (DNA): TGCGCCAGCAGCCGAAACCCCCAGGACAGGGGTAATGGCTACACCTTC.

This clonotype was observed at least ten times. The gene calls are TRBV11-2 and TRBJ1-6; D gene ambiguous. CDR3 length: 13 amino acids. V was pared by 1 base and J by 9 bases, with 7 bases between. Germline lookup yields CDR1 SGHAT and CDR2 FQNNGV. DNA of the CDR3: TGTGCCAGCAGCTTAGCGGCTCCTTCACCCCTCCACTTT. Translated, it gives CASSLAAPSPLHF. Supplemented by reference TRBV11-2 and TRBJ1-6, the full variable domain reads EAGVAQSPRYKIIEKRQSVAFWCNPISGHATLYWYQQILGQGPKLLIQFQNNGVVDDSQLPKDRFSAERLKGVDSTLKIQPAKLEDSAVYLCASSLAAPSPLHFGNGTRLTVT.

This clonotype was counted many times. The chain recombines TRBV6-2 or TRBV6-3 with TRBJ1-1, with no clear D. Deletions cut 0 bases from V and 3 bases from J, with 5 bases between. There are 13 residues in the CDR3. Looked up from germline, CDR1 is MNHEY and CDR2 is SVGEGT. The CDR3, as DNA: TGTGCCAGCAGTTACTCGGACTACACTGAAGCTTTCTTT. Protein sequence: CASSYSDYTEAFF.

The V and J genes are TRBV6-2 or TRBV6-3 and TRBJ2-3; 8 bases match TRBD2. CDR1 and CDR2 from the germline V gene are MNHEY and SVGEGT. With V trimmed by 2 bases and J by 1 base, 5 bases remained unmatched. The CDR3 consists of 16 residues. This chain's CDR3 is CASSYIFSGGTDTQYF. CDR3 bases: TGTGCCAGCAGTTACATTTTTAGCGGGGGCACAGATACGCAGTATTTT.

This clonotype was counted at least ten times. CDR3 in amino acids: CASSARRFSQPQHF. Written as DNA, the CDR3 is TGTGCCAGCAGCGCAAGGAGGTTTAGTCAGCCCCAGCATTTT. V and J are TRBV7-2 and TRBJ1-5; D not resolved. Germline CDR1 and CDR2: SGHTA and FQGNSA. The CDR3 consists of 14 residues. Trimming removed 5 bases at V and 6 bases at J, with 14 bases between.

V is TRBV29-1 and J is TRBJ1-1, with D possibly being TRBD1 (5 bases). Germline CDR1 and CDR2: SQVTM and ANQGSEA. V lost 6 bases to trimming and J lost 0 bases, with 17 bases between them. CDR3 length equals 15 residues. Here the CDR3 reads CSVMAHGGMNTEAFF. The DNA of the CDR3 is TGCAGCGTGATGGCTCATGGGGGTATGAACACTGAAGCTTTCTTT.

The count of this clonotype is one. V gene TRBV29-1 combines with J gene TRBJ1-2; unclear D gene. There are 12 residues in the CDR3. CDR1 SQVTM and CDR2 ANQGSEA come from the germline V gene. Trimming cost V 3 bases and J 6 bases, with 11 bases left between them. The CDR3, as DNA: TGCAGCGTTGAGTCCGGTAAGGATGGCTACACCTTC. Its protein product is CSVESGKDGYTF.